One and the same sample provided the 24 T cell receptor beta chains below, sequenced in a study of cytomegalovirus exposure and HLA in healthy donors. The primer mix had 60 Vbeta and 13 Jbeta primers. Generated by immunoSEQ multiplex PCR, the TCRdb table keeps only in-frame clones and is missing some. The table includes roughly 200,000 clones, 60% to 85% detected once. Sequenced material: PBMCs. All receptors derive from a girl between 5 and 17 years old in good health and CMV-seropositive.

In DNA form, the CDR3 reads TGTGCCACCAGCCGGGGAGTTCCGGAGACCCAGTACTTC. This translates into CATSRGVPETQYF. The genes are TRBV15 and TRBJ2-5, with a tentative D call TRBD2 (5 bases). This CDR3 is 13 amino acids long. Germline V CDR1 and CDR2: LNHNV, YYDKDF (reference sequence). Trimming left V 5 bases short and J 5 bases short, with 12 bases between.

The CDR3 DNA reads TGTGCCAGCAGCGCCATAACAGAAAGGGGGGGCTATAATTCACCCCTCCACTTT. Protein sequence: CASSAITERGGYNSPLHF. The rearrangement uses TRBV11-2 and TRBJ1-6; a weak D match, TRBD1 (6 bases). CDR3 length equals 18 residues. Germline assignment: CDR1 SGHAT and CDR2 FQNNGV. Trimming shortened V by 5 bases and J by 3 bases, and 20 bases separated the two germline ends.

This chain joins TRBV6-1 and TRBJ1-5; D remains unclear. The germline gives CDR1 MNHNS, CDR2 SASEGT. This CDR3 has 15 residues. The germline V and J ends were trimmed by 7 bases and 2 bases, with 15 bases remaining between them. Written as DNA, the CDR3 is TGTGCCAGCAATCTCCTCCGGGGAGGCAATCAGCCCCAGCATTTT. This gives the protein CASNLLRGGNQPQHF.

This sequence joins TRBV4-2 and TRBJ1-3; D is unclear. CDR3 length: 16 amino acids. V lost 2 bases and J 0 bases, leaving 11 bases between the germline ends. Germline V gives CDR1 LGHNA, CDR2 YNFKEQ. The CDR3 nucleotides are TGTGCCAGCAGCCAAAACCTAGGGAGCTCTGGAAACACCATATATTTT. It encodes CASSQNLGSSGNTIYF.

The chain employs TRBV25-1 and TRBJ2-1; the match to TRBD1 covers 10 bases. Germline V gene data show CDR1 as MGHDK and CDR2 as SYGVNS. V dropped 5 bases and J dropped 5; count of bases not matched to a gene: 6. This CDR3 contains 15 residues. Here the CDR3 reads CASSPGTGVNNEQFF. The CDR3 region has the DNA TGTGCCAGCAGTCCCGGGACAGGGGTGAACAATGAGCAGTTCTTC.

The J gene is TRBJ1-2, the V gene TRBV5-6; 7 bases are a match to TRBD1. Trimming removed 1 base from V and 4 bases from J; junction bases left unmatched: 10. Germline CDR1 SGHDT, CDR2 YYEEEE. This CDR3 has 16 amino acids. CDR3 nucleotides: TGTGCCAGCAGCTTGCAGGGGGATGACCGGGCCTATGGCTACACCTTC. It translates to CASSLQGDDRAYGYTF.

This chain joins TRBV4-3 and TRBJ2-5; TRBD2 aligns across 8 bases. The CDR3 loop spans 18 amino acids. Losses at the gene ends were 0 bases for V and 5 bases for J; bases not matched to a gene: 14. The germline V gene encodes CDR1 LGHNA and CDR2 YSLEER. CDR3 bases: TGCGCCAGCAGCCAAGATTGGGATAGCGGGGACCTCCGCGAGACCCAGTACTTC. Translated, it gives CASSQDWDSGDLRETQYF.

On this clone itself: The junction departs from the called germline gene at one end, perhaps through a read error. The same CDR3 arises from other DNA sequences in this sample as well. The V and J genes are TRBV19 and TRBJ2-3, with D possibly TRBD1 on 6 matching bases. This CDR3 is built from 15 residues. CDR1 and CDR2 (germline): LNHDA, SQIVND (reference sequence). The CDR3 DNA is TGTGCCAGCAGTATAAGGGGGTATGGGACAGATACGCAGTATTTT. Translating gives CASSIRGYGTDTQYF.

The chain joins TRBV5-4 to TRBJ2-6, with 7 positions matching TRBD2. Per germline, CDR1 SGHNT and CDR2 YYREEE (reference sequence). The CDR3 covers 16 residues. V gave up 3 bases and J gave up 2 bases; unmatched junction bases: 5. The CDR3 protein is CASSSGGGAGANVLTF. The CDR3 nucleotides read TGTGCCAGCAGCTCCGGCGGGGGAGCTGGGGCCAACGTCCTGACTTTC.

V gene TRBV5-1 combines with J gene TRBJ2-1; 9 nucleotides line up with TRBD1. V lost 1 base, J lost 9 bases, and 2 bases stayed unmatched. Germline CDR1 reads SGHRS; CDR2 reads YFSETQ. This CDR3 region has 13 residues. CDR3 DNA sequence: TGCGCCAGCAGCTTGTACAGGGGGCCTGAGCAGTTCTTC. The encoded protein is CASSLYRGPEQFF.

This chain links TRBV18 with TRBJ2-7; D perhaps matches TRBD1 (6 bases). The V gene lost 3 bases and the J gene lost 3 bases, with 9 bases spanning the gap. CDR1 KGHSH and CDR2 LQKENI come from the germline V gene. The CDR3 sequence is 13 residues long. CDR3 in DNA: TGTGCCAGCTCACCGTTAGGGGGCTACGAGCAGTACTTC. Its translation: CASSPLGGYEQYF.

This clone was observed a few times. This chain joins TRBV7-2 and TRBJ2-7; D is undetermined. V dropped 3 bases and J dropped 0 bases, with 3 bases sitting between them. From germline, CDR1 is SGHTA and CDR2 FQGNSA. The CDR3 spans 12 residues. CDR3 DNA: TGTGCCAGCAGCTTGAGCTCCTACGAGCAGTACTTC. Its translation: CASSLSSYEQYF.

This clone appeared a single time. The rearrangement uses TRBV4-3 and TRBJ1-2; 9 bases agree with TRBD1. J was trimmed by 2 bases and V by 0 bases; bases with no gene match: 10. There are 18 residues in the CDR3. Germline V gene sequence: CDR1 LGHNA, CDR2 YSLEER. In DNA form, the CDR3 reads TGCGCCAGCAGCCAAGAGGGTCCCGGGACAGGGATCAACTATGGCTACACCTTC. It encodes CASSQEGPGTGINYGYTF.

This chain joins TRBV7-2 and TRBJ2-3; TRBD2 agrees at 7 bases. This CDR3 comprises 14 residues. Germline trimming cut 3 bases from V and 3 bases from J; bases unmatched to any gene: 3. Germline V CDR1 and CDR2: SGHTA, FQGNSA. The CDR3 bases are TGTGCCAGCAGCTTTGGGCGGGGGACAGATACGCAGTATTTT. It is translated as CASSFGRGTDTQYF.

This clone was seen just once. The J gene is TRBJ1-2, the V gene TRBV4-2; a weak D match, TRBD1 (5 bases). V was shortened by 4 bases and J by 4 bases, with 19 bases between the two germline ends. Germline CDR1 is LGHNA and CDR2 is YNFKEQ. CDR3 length: 16 amino acids. CDR3: CASSLPDEQGPYGYTF. The CDR3 DNA sequence: TGTGCCAGCAGCCTCCCTGATGAGCAGGGCCCCTATGGCTACACCTTC.

The rearrangement joins TRBV11-3 to TRBJ1-2, with D possibly matching TRBD1 (5 bases). CDR1 and CDR2 from the germline V gene are SGHNT and YENEEA. The V end lost 0 bases, the J end lost 0 bases, and 14 bases lay between the germline ends. This CDR3 spans 17 amino acids. Here the CDR3 reads CASSLDLGGGSNYGYTF. DNA for the CDR3: TGTGCCAGCAGCTTAGACCTTGGTGGGGGGTCTAACTATGGCTACACCTTC. Full variable domain (rest looked up from reference TRBV11-3 and TRBJ1-2): EAGVVQSPRYKIIEKKQPVAFWCNPISGHNTLYWYLQNLGQGPELLIRYENEEAVDDSQLPKDRFSAERLKGVDSTLKIQPAELGDSAVYLCASSLDLGGGSNYGYTFGSGTRLTVV.

This clone was counted a few times. The V gene is TRBV29-1, the J gene TRBJ1-2, with 8 positions matching TRBD1. CDR1 and CDR2 (germline): SQVTM, ANQGSEA. J gave up 6 bases and V 4 bases, and 7 bases lay outside the gene matches. The CDR3 totals 13 residues. CDR3 sequence: CSVVGQGLHGYTF. The CDR3 nucleotides are TGCAGCGTTGTTGGACAGGGTTTGCATGGCTACACCTTC.

The genes are TRBV10-3 and TRBJ1-3; 7 nucleotides match TRBD1. The CDR3 is 18 residues long. J gave up 0 bases and V 6 bases, and 14 bases lay outside the gene matches. Germline lookup yields CDR1 ENHRY and CDR2 SYGVKD. For the CDR3, the DNA is TGTGCCATCAGGGGTGGACAGGCCCAGCATGCCTCTGGAAACACCATATATTTT. Protein product: CAIRGGQAQHASGNTIYF.

This clone was picked up one time. This rearrangement joins TRBV30 to TRBJ1-4, with TRBD1 as a possible D gene (5 bases). The CDR3 sequence is 14 residues long. The germline CDR1 and CDR2 sequences are GTSNPN and SVGIG (reference sequence). Trimming removed 5 bases at V and 2 bases at J, with 12 bases between. The CDR3 loop reads CAWAGGKTNEKLFF. The CDR3 DNA reads TGTGCCTGGGCCGGGGGGAAGACTAATGAAAAACTGTTTTTT.

The chain links TRBV7-8 to TRBJ1-5; weak D call: TRBD1 (6 bases). V dropped 5 bases and J dropped 5 bases, with 10 bases sitting between them. The CDR3 is 13 amino acids. Per the germline V gene, CDR1 is SGHVS and CDR2 is FQNEAQ. The CDR3 protein is CASSPSGDQPQHF. As DNA, the CDR3 is TGTGCCAGCAGCCCATCAGGGGATCAGCCCCAGCATTTT.

This clone was recorded a few times. The chain links TRBV7-9 to TRBJ2-5; 8 positions match TRBD2. CDR1 SEHNR and CDR2 FQNEAQ come from the germline V gene (reference sequence). The J segment lost 2 bases and the V segment lost 4 bases, leaving 9 bases of the junction unmatched. This CDR3 contains 16 residues. The CDR3 sequence is CASSSSRTSRQETQYF. CDR3 coding DNA: TGTGCCAGCAGCTCATCTCGGACTAGCCGACAAGAGACCCAGTACTTC.

The J gene is TRBJ2-1, the V gene TRBV6-1; D is uncertain. There are 11 residues in the CDR3. Deletions cut 4 bases from V and 12 bases from J, with 10 bases between. Germline lookup yields CDR1 MNHNS and CDR2 SASEGT. The CDR3 nucleotides are TGTGCCAGCAGTGTCGCTCTAGGGCAGTTCTTC. Residues: CASSVALGQFF.

The table lists this clone with a few counts. The CDR3 protein is CASTLAGTQETQYF. The CDR3, as DNA: TGTGCCAGCACGTTAGCGGGCACCCAAGAGACCCAGTACTTC. The rearrangement uses TRBV11-2 and TRBJ2-5; 7 nucleotides align to TRBD2. V lost 7 bases to trimming and J lost 1 base; unmatched junction nucleotides: 6. Per the germline V gene, CDR1 is SGHAT and CDR2 is FQNNGV. The CDR3 sequence is 14 residues long.

The chain carries TRBV10-3 and TRBJ1-1, with TRBD1 as a possible D gene (5 bases). Germline V lookup: CDR1 ENHRY, CDR2 SYGVKD. Trimming shortened V by 6 bases and J by 3 bases, and 11 bases separated the two germline ends. This CDR3 contains 13 residues. CDR3 nucleotides: TGTGCCATCAGGATACAGGTTCACACTGAAGCTTTCTTT. Translation gives CAIRIQVHTEAFF.